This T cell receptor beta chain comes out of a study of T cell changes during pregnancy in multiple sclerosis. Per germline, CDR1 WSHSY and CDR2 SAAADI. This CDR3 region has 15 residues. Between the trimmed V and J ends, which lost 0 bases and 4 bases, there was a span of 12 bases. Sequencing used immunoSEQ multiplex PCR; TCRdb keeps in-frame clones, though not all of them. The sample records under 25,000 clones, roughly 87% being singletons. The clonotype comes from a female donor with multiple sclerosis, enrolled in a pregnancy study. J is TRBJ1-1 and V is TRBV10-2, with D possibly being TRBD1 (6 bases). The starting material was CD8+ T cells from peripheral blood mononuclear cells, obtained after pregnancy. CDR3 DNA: TGCGCCAGCAGTGAGTCGGGGTGGGGGCGCACTGAAGCTTTCTTT. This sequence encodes CASSESGWGRTEAFF.